This T cell receptor (beta chain) was found in a study of CD8 T cells in Susac syndrome. This CDR3 contains 13 residues. The V end was cut by 8 bases, the J end by 0 bases, with 8 bases between. Looked up from germline, CDR1 is SEHNR and CDR2 is FQNEAQ (reference sequence). With random hexamers, 0.5 to 1 ug RNA was reverse transcribed. A single record per CDR3 protein comes from TCRdb applying MiXCR to the immunoSEQ multiplex PCR reads. In the table there are 190,000 or so distinct CDR3 sequences, 90% to 95% of which are singletons. This rearrangement joins TRBV7-9 to TRBJ2-4; either TRBD1 or TRBD2 may fit D (5 bases each). The material sequenced was CD4+ T cells from PBMCs. The TCR was taken from a human donor with multiple sclerosis. In DNA, the CDR3 is TGTGCCAGCGGGGGATTAGCCAAAAACATTCAGTACTTC. Encoded protein: CASGGLAKNIQYF.